This passage covers 28 T cell receptor delta chains from one sample sequenced in a study of gamma-delta T cells after stem cell transplantation. TCRdb redid clone calling on the RT-PCR reads using CATT. The sample consists of more than 2,000 delta-chain clones, approximately 26% of them appearing once. Sequencing was carried out using gamma-delta T cells. These receptors originate from a human donor. It is not recorded whose cells these are; they may come from a transplant donor.

This clone was seen a handful of times. The chain joins TRDV1 to TRDJ1; TRDD3 matches 10 bases. Losses at the gene ends were 3 bases for V and 11 bases for J; bases not matched to a gene: 30. In germline, CDR1 is TSWWSYY, CDR2 QGS. This CDR3 region has 21 residues. The CDR3 DNA sequence: TGTGCTCTTGGGGACGGGGTCGACTCCCTACGTGGGGGATACTCGGGGGTCGGCCTCATCTTT. It specifies CALGDGVDSLRGGYSGVGLIF.

This clone came up a few times. A much more abundant neighbour one base away suggests this may be a read error. The chain recombines TRDV2 with TRDJ1; TRDD3 agrees at 12 bases. Germline-derived CDR1 and CDR2 are GEAIGNYY and EKD. The CDR3 is 19 amino acids. The CDR3 DNA sequence: TGTGCCTGTGACCTCCGCTACTGGGGGATACCCCTTAGGGGCGATAACCTCATCTTT. Protein sequence: CACDLRYWGIPLRGDNLIF.

As to this clone: The junction and the germline gene differ at one end; a read error may be behind it. This chain links TRDV2 with TRDJ3, with D possibly matching TRDD3 (6 bases). The germline gives CDR1 GEAIGNYY, CDR2 EKD. This CDR3 spans 20 amino acids. The CDR3 DNA reads TGTGCCTGTGACACCGGCGCCTTGGGGGCCCCCTCCTGTGACACCCGCCAGATGTTTTTC. Encoded protein: CACDTGALGAPSCDTRQMFF.

For this clone: Possible read error: a much larger clone is one base away. This chain links TRDV2 with TRDJ1; TRDD3 aligns across 12 bases. The CDR3 length is 19 residues. V trimming: 3 bases; J trimming: 4 bases; junction bases outside the gene matches: 17. The germline gives CDR1 GEAIGNYY, CDR2 EKD. CDR3 protein: CACDLSYWGIPLRGDKLIF. CDR3 sequence (DNA): TGTGCCTGTGACCTCAGCTACTGGGGGATACCCCTTAGGGGCGATAAACTCATCTTT.

In the case of this clone: A much larger clone lies one base from this, so it may be a read error. The rearrangement links TRDV3 to TRDJ1, with 9 bases that match TRDD3. Germline V gene lookup returns CDR1 TVYSNPD and CDR2 GDNSRS (reference sequence). This CDR3 region has 17 residues. With 2 bases clipped from V and 7 bases from J, the junction kept 20 bases outside the gene matches. The CDR3 spells CAFRGPTLGDTAGKLIF. In nucleotides, the CDR3 is TGTGCCTTTCGAGGTCCTACGTTAGGGGATACGGCCGGTAAACTCATCTTT. The full variable domain, in which reference TRDV3 and TRDJ1 provide the parts outside the CDR3, is CDKVTQSSPDQTVASGSEVVLLCTYDTVYSNPDLFWYRIRPDYSFQFVFYGDNSRSEGADFTQGRFSVKHILTQKAFHLVISPVRTEDSATYYCAFRGPTLGDTAGKLIFGKGTRVTVEP.

The chain combines TRDV1 with TRDJ1, with 11 bases identical to TRDD3. CDR3 length: 20 amino acids. Germline CDR1 reads TSWWSYY; CDR2 reads QGS. V lost 4 bases to trimming and J lost 3 bases; unmatched junction nucleotides: 19. CDR3 coding DNA: TGTGCTCTTGGGGGAGGGAACTTCGTACTGGGGGATATGAGCGCCGATAAACTCATCTTT. This sequence encodes CALGGGNFVLGDMSADKLIF.

In the case of this clone: A read error is possible here, since a much larger clone lies one base away. The same CDR3 can be traced to other DNA sequences in this sample. The rearrangement links TRDV2 to TRDJ1, with D perhaps matching TRDD3 (6 bases). Trimming left V 4 bases short and J 4 bases short, with 12 bases between. The CDR3 is 13 residues long. Germline lookup yields CDR1 GEAIGNYY and CDR2 EKD. The CDR3 here is CACERGLGDKLIF. The CDR3 coding sequence is TGTGCCTGTGAGCGGGGATTGGGCGATAAACTCATCTTT.

This clone was seen a few times. The chain uses TRDV2 and TRDJ1, with 7 nucleotides matching TRDD3. The germline CDR1 and CDR2 sequences are GEAIGNYY and EKD. The CDR3 is 16 residues long. V lost 4 bases to trimming and J lost 2 bases; unmatched junction nucleotides: 12. CDR3: CACEAGGHKRTDKLIF. The CDR3 region has the DNA TGTGCCTGTGAAGCTGGGGGGCACAAGAGGACCGATAAACTCATCTTT.

Comment on this clone: A read error is possible here, since a much larger clone lies one base away. This chain connects TRDV2 to TRDJ3; the match to TRDD3 covers 10 bases. Germline V gene data show CDR1 as GEAIGNYY and CDR2 as EKD. This CDR3 has 21 amino acids. In DNA form, the CDR3 reads TGTGCCTGTGACACTGTTCCGTACTGGGGGATTAGCTCCTGGGACACCCGACAGAGGTTTTTC. Translated: CACDTVPYWGISSWDTRQRFF.

V is TRDV3 and J is TRDJ1, with 13 bases that match TRDD3. The CDR3 is 21 residues long. The junction had 23 bases not matched to a gene; V was cut back by 2 bases and J by 2 bases. Germline V gene data show CDR1 as TVYSNPD and CDR2 as GDNSRS (reference sequence). The CDR3, as DNA: TGTGCCTTTCTCCCTTACTTGCATTACTGGGGGATACGACAGATAACCGATAAACTCATCTTT. Its protein product is CAFLPYLHYWGIRQITDKLIF.

The chain links TRDV2 to TRDJ3; 8 bases fit TRDD3. The junction had 11 bases not matched to a gene; V was cut back by 0 bases and J by 2 bases. Germline lookup yields CDR1 GEAIGNYY and CDR2 EKD. The CDR3 has 20 amino acids. The CDR3 reads CACDTGWDTRNTWDTRQMFF. The CDR3 nucleotides read TGTGCCTGTGACACCGGGTGGGATACGCGGAATACCTGGGACACCCGACAGATGTTTTTC.

This clone is termed medium-sized. In the same sample, other DNA sequences code for this CDR3. The J gene is TRDJ1, the V gene TRDV3, with 10 nucleotides matching TRDD3. CDR1 and CDR2 (germline): TVYSNPD, GDNSRS (reference sequence). V gave up 4 bases and J gave up 0 bases; unmatched junction bases: 11. This CDR3 spans 16 amino acids. DNA for the CDR3: TGTGCCTGGTATGGGGGATACTTTTCCTACACCGATAAACTCATCTTT. It codes for CAWYGGYFSYTDKLIF. The full variable domain, in which reference TRDV3 and TRDJ1 provide the parts outside the CDR3, is CDKVTQSSPDQTVASGSEVVLLCTYDTVYSNPDLFWYRIRPDYSFQFVFYGDNSRSEGADFTQGRFSVKHILTQKAFHLVISPVRTEDSATYYCAWYGGYFSYTDKLIFGKGTRVTVEP.

This clone was counted between two and nine times. A much larger clone differs from this one at a single base, so this may be a read error. This sample includes further DNA sequences coding for the same CDR3. The chain couples TRDV2 to TRDJ1; D gene unclear. Germline V lookup: CDR1 GEAIGNYY, CDR2 EKD. Trimming removed 5 bases from V and 9 bases from J, with 15 bases in between. The CDR3 is 12 residues long. DNA of the CDR3: TGTGCCTGTGCCCGAGGAAGAGGGGAACTCATCTTT. Translating gives CACARGRGELIF.

About this clone itself: This may stem from a read error, because a much larger clone lies one nucleotide away. This sample also contains other DNA sequences that code for the same CDR3. The gene calls are TRDV1 and TRDJ2; the match to TRDD3 covers 13 bases. V lost 3 bases and J lost 0; bases outside the gene matches: 13. The CDR3 spans 21 residues. The germline V gene has CDR1 TSWWSYY and CDR2 QGS. Here the CDR3 DNA reads TGTGCTCTTGGGGAGTCTCCCCACTGGGGGATACGCAGGGCTTTGACAGCACAACTCTTCTTT. Translating gives CALGESPHWGIRRALTAQLFF.

The V call is TRDV1, the J call TRDJ1; the match to TRDD3 covers 11 bases. Per germline, CDR1 TSWWSYY and CDR2 QGS. This CDR3 is built from 23 residues. V dropped 5 bases and J dropped 3; count of bases not matched to a gene: 29. CDR3 in DNA: TGTGCTCTTGGGTCCAGCGGCCTCCTTGGGTGGGGGATACGCTACGACAGACCCGATAAACTCATCTTT. As protein: CALGSSGLLGWGIRYDRPDKLIF.

In its sample, this clone ranks as medium-sized. The chain employs TRDV1 and TRDJ1; the D call may be TRDD2 or TRDD3 (8 bases each). Trimming took 4 bases from V and 8 from J, leaving 35 bases between them. The CDR3 totals 20 residues. Per the germline V gene, CDR1 is TSWWSYY and CDR2 is QGS. The CDR3 spells CALGGPRYGLPKTGGPKLIF. The CDR3, as DNA: TGTGCTCTTGGGGGACCACGTTACGGCCTTCCTAAAACTGGGGGTCCCAAACTCATCTTT.

As concerns this clone: This may be a read error: a much more frequent sequence differs by one nucleotide. This chain connects TRDV2 to TRDJ3, with 11 bases that match TRDD3. The CDR3 loop spans 18 amino acids. The V gene end was trimmed by 5 bases and the J gene end by 0 bases; junction bases not matched to a gene: 5. Germline lookup yields CDR1 GEAIGNYY and CDR2 EKD. The CDR3 sequence: CACGLLGDSSWDTRQMFF. CDR3 sequence (DNA): TGTGCCTGTGGCCTACTGGGGGATAGCTCCTGGGACACCCGACAGATGTTTTTC.

This chain links TRDV1 with TRDJ1, with unresolved D. V lost 2 bases, J lost 2 bases, and 12 bases lay in between. CDR3 length equals 15 residues. Germline V gives CDR1 TSWWSYY, CDR2 QGS. The CDR3 loop reads CALGEGEHQTDKLIF. The CDR3 DNA sequence: TGTGCTCTTGGGGAAGGCGAACATCAAACCGATAAACTCATCTTT.

In this sample, this clone turned up a few times. Sequence at one end of the junction differs from germline and may be a read error. Other DNA variants within this sample encode the same CDR3. This chain connects TRDV1 to TRDJ3; weak D call: TRDD3 (6 bases). The CDR3 loop spans 25 amino acids. The germline V gene has CDR1 TSWWSYY and CDR2 QGS. This chain's CDR3 is CALGDVPASPRDWVEVQGDTRQMFF. The CDR3 nucleotides read TGTGCCCTTGGCGATGTCCCGGCAAGCCCCCGCGACTGGGTTGAGGTGCAAGGGGACACCCGACAGATGTTTTTC.

This clone was counted only a few times. The genes are TRDV1 and TRDJ1, with 10 bases fitting TRDD3. V trimming: 3 bases; J trimming: 4 bases; junction bases outside the gene matches: 32. Germline V gives CDR1 TSWWSYY, CDR2 QGS. The CDR3 spans 24 residues. The CDR3 reads CALGDTAYRPNALGGYGSDDKLIF. CDR3 sequence (DNA): TGTGCTCTTGGGGACACTGCCTACCGACCCAACGCACTGGGGGGATACGGCTCCGACGATAAACTCATCTTT.

On this clone: A read error is the likely source, as a far larger clone sits one nucleotide away. Different DNA sequences within this sample yield the same CDR3. The rearrangement uses TRDV2 and TRDJ2; 11 bases line up with TRDD3. The ends lost 3 bases at V and 4 bases at J; junction bases unmatched: 18. Per the germline V gene, CDR1 is GEAIGNYY and CDR2 is EKD. The CDR3 loop spans 20 amino acids. DNA of the CDR3: TGTGCCTGTGACCCGCTCCCCTTTAACTGGGGGATAGGTGCGACAGCACAACTCTTCTTT. It yields the protein CACDPLPFNWGIGATAQLFF.

A note on this clone: Within the sample, other DNA sequences also encode this same CDR3. The chain combines TRDV1 with TRDJ1, with 7 bases lining up with TRDD3. The germline V gene encodes CDR1 TSWWSYY and CDR2 QGS. CDR3 length: 25 residues. With 2 bases clipped from V and 2 bases from J, the junction kept 35 bases outside the gene matches. The CDR3: CALGEIESSVGLGVLIPMYTDKLIF. The DNA of the CDR3 is TGTGCTCTTGGGGAAATAGAAAGCTCCGTTGGTCTGGGGGTCTTAATCCCCATGTATACCGATAAACTCATCTTT.

This clone was found a few times. Just one base apart from a much larger clone, this may be a read error. The chain joins TRAV29/DV5 to TRDJ1; 10 bases line up with TRDD3. Germline lookup yields CDR1 NSMFDY and CDR2 ISSIKDK. With V trimmed by 0 bases and J by 3 bases, 11 bases remained unmatched. This CDR3 contains 17 residues. CDR3 bases: TGTGCAGCAAGCGCGACGTACTGGGGGATGGGGGCCGATAAACTCATCTTT. The encoded protein is CAASATYWGMGADKLIF.

Points on this clone: One base away lies a much larger clone, so this may be a sequencing read error. The chain couples TRDV1 to TRDJ1, with 7 bases fitting TRDD3. Germline CDR1 is TSWWSYY and CDR2 is QGS. Losses at the gene ends were 2 bases for V and 0 bases for J; bases not matched to a gene: 27. The CDR3 has 23 residues. The CDR3 nucleotides are TGTGCTCTTGGGGAAGGGGAAGAGACTAACGCACTGTGGGATACTCCGTACACCGATAAACTCATCTTT. Amino acid sequence: CALGEGEETNALWDTPYTDKLIF.

This clone was seen only a few times. Since a far larger clone is one base different, this is likely a read error. The chain combines TRDV2 with TRDJ2; 13 bases fit TRDD3. Germline loops: CDR1 GEAIGNYY, CDR2 EKD. CDR3 size: 21 residues. CDR3 residues: CACDTSVTGGYGKVLAAQLFF. Here the CDR3 DNA reads TGTGCCTGTGACACCTCGGTCACTGGGGGATACGGGAAGGTTTTGGCAGCACAACTCTTCTTT.

As for this clone: This may arise from a read error, as a much more abundant clone is one base away. This chain uses TRAV29/DV5 with TRDJ3; 7 bases agree with TRDD3. Germline CDR1 NSMFDY, CDR2 ISSIKDK. The CDR3 runs 17 residues. The CDR3 here is CAASFWGPPWGTRQMFF. The CDR3 coding sequence is TGTGCAGCAAGCTTCTGGGGGCCACCCTGGGGCACCCGACAGATGTTTTTC.

This clone is large. The chain combines TRDV2 with TRDJ1; 8 bases are shared with TRDD3. Germline trimming cut 3 bases from V and 0 bases from J; bases unmatched to any gene: 14. The germline V gene encodes CDR1 GEAIGNYY and CDR2 EKD. This CDR3 has 18 residues. The CDR3 is CACDPGGAGGPYTDKLIF. Here the CDR3 DNA reads TGTGCCTGTGACCCCGGAGGGGCTGGGGGACCCTACACCGATAAACTCATCTTT.

This clone has only a few counts. A single base separates this from a much larger clone, so it may be a read error. This same CDR3 is encoded by further DNA sequences in the sample. CDR3 nucleotide sequence: TGTGCTCTCGGGGAACTTTCCCCACTAATTCGGGGATATCCGTACACCGATAAACTCATCTTT. Translation: CALGELSPLIRGYPYTDKLIF. The rearrangement uses TRDV1 and TRDJ1, with 7 positions matching TRDD3. Germline V gives CDR1 TSWWSYY, CDR2 QGS. This CDR3 has 21 residues.